One sample yielded the 29 T cell receptor beta chains listed below, sequenced in a study of blood T cell repertoires in COVID-19. Generated by immunoSEQ multiplex PCR, the TCRdb table keeps only in-frame clones and is missing some. The repertoire holds roughly 140,000 clones, with 70% to 85% as singletons. The sample taken for sequencing was peripheral blood. The receptors were gathered from a woman between 45 and 60 years old in a cohort sampled during active or convalescent COVID-19.

The J gene is TRBJ1-1, the V gene TRBV5-5; D remains ambiguous. Trimming pared 1 base from V and 1 base from J, leaving 5 bases between. The CDR3 extends over 13 amino acids. Germline assignment: CDR1 SGHKS and CDR2 YYEKEE (reference sequence). The CDR3 protein is CASSLLRNTEAFF. The CDR3, as DNA: TGTGCCAGCAGCTTGCTCAGGAACACTGAAGCTTTCTTT.

This clone was detected only once. The chain employs TRBV9 and TRBJ1-3; TRBD1 might be the D (5 bases). From germline, CDR1 is SGDLS and CDR2 YYNGEE. CDR3 size: 15 residues. Trimming took 1 base from V and 8 from J, leaving 16 bases between them. The CDR3 sequence: CASSVQGSGSDTIYF. The CDR3 DNA reads as TGTGCCAGCAGCGTACAGGGAAGTGGGTCAGACACCATATATTTT. Looking up the rest from reference TRBV9 and TRBJ1-3 gives the full variable domain: DSGVTQTPKHLITATGQRVTLRCSPRSGDLSVYWYQQSLDQGLQFLIQYYNGEERAKGNILERFSAQQFPDLHSELNLSSLELGDSALYFCASSVQGSGSDTIYFGEGSWLTVV.

The chain has TRBV4-1 and TRBJ2-5; 7 positions agree with TRBD2. CDR3 length: 17 amino acids. The V gene's germline CDR1 is MGHRA and CDR2 YSYEKL. The V gene end was trimmed by 1 base and the J gene end by 5 bases; junction bases not matched to a gene: 13. CDR3 residues: CASSQGAKRGVVETQYF. In nucleotides, the CDR3 is TGCGCCAGCAGCCAAGGGGCAAAGCGGGGAGTCGTGGAGACCCAGTACTTC.

This clone occurred many times. The chain combines TRBV28 with TRBJ2-2, with 8 positions matching TRBD2. The junction had 1 base not matched to a gene; V was cut back by 3 bases and J by 1 base. Germline-derived CDR1 and CDR2 are MDHEN and SYDVKM. This CDR3 is built from 15 residues. DNA for the CDR3: TGTGCCAGCAGTTTCAGCGGGGGGAACACCGGGGAGCTGTTTTTT. This codes for CASSFSGGNTGELFF.

This chain uses TRBV30 with TRBJ2-1, with D perhaps matching TRBD1 (7 bases). Germline V gene data show CDR1 as GTSNPN and CDR2 as SVGIG (reference sequence). The length of the CDR3 is 14 residues. Trimming took off 1 base at V and 6 bases at J, with 13 bases between the two ends. CDR3 bases: TGTGCCTGGAGTGGCTACAGGGGAGGCAATGAGCAGTTCTTC. As protein: CAWSGYRGGNEQFF.

The rearrangement joins TRBV9 to TRBJ2-1, with 8 bases fitting TRBD2. J was trimmed by 3 bases and V by 4 bases; bases with no gene match: 6. The CDR3 extends over 15 amino acids. Germline V CDR1 and CDR2: SGDLS, YYNGEE. Here the CDR3 reads CASSIYGGDYNEQFF. Here the CDR3 DNA reads TGTGCCAGCAGCATATACGGGGGGGACTACAATGAGCAGTTCTTC.

V is TRBV14 and J is TRBJ2-3, with a tentative D call TRBD2 (6 bases). The CDR3 loop spans 16 amino acids. Trimming removed 4 bases from V and 1 base from J, with 15 bases in between. The germline CDR1 and CDR2 sequences are SGHDN and FVKESK. The CDR3 DNA reads TGTGCCAGCAGCCGTCGCGGGGCCTACGGCACAGATACGCAGTATTTT. Protein: CASSRRGAYGTDTQYF.

This chain uses TRBV6-6 with TRBJ1-5, with 7 bases lining up with TRBD1. Germline V gene lookup returns CDR1 MNHNY and CDR2 SVGAGI (reference sequence). V was clipped by 4 bases and J by 3 bases; unmatched bases: 6. The length of the CDR3 is 15 residues. Here the CDR3 reads CASSLGQKSNQPQHF. The CDR3 DNA reads TGTGCCAGCAGTTTGGGACAGAAATCCAATCAGCCCCAGCATTTT.

As for this clone: Other DNA sequences in the same sample also yield this CDR3. The CDR3 reads CASSFSRQSSYNEQFF. CDR3 DNA: TGTGCCAGCAGCTTTTCCAGGCAAAGCTCCTACAATGAGCAGTTCTTC. This chain links TRBV11-1 with TRBJ2-1; D not certain. This CDR3 region has 16 residues. The V gene's germline CDR1 is SGHAT and CDR2 FQDESV (reference sequence). Trimming pared 3 bases from V and 0 bases from J, leaving 12 bases between. The full variable domain, completed using reference TRBV11-1 and TRBJ2-1, is EAEVAQSPRYKITEKSQAVAFWCDPISGHATLYWYRQILGQGPELLVQFQDESVVDDSQLPKDRFSAERLKGVDSTLKIQPAELGDSAMYLCASSFSRQSSYNEQFFGPGTRLTVL.

This clone was seen only once. The V and J genes are TRBV19 and TRBJ2-7; 9 nucleotides line up with TRBD1. Germline V gene sequence: CDR1 LNHDA, CDR2 SQIVND (reference sequence). V shed 3 bases and J 4 bases; nucleotides not matched to a gene: 4. There are 14 residues in the CDR3. The CDR3 sequence is CASSIPDRGYEQYF. The CDR3 nucleotides are TGTGCCAGTAGTATTCCTGACAGGGGGTACGAGCAGTACTTC.

The V gene is TRBV19, the J gene TRBJ2-7; a weak D match, TRBD2 (5 bases). This CDR3 has 13 amino acids. Trimming removed 3 bases from V and 3 bases from J, with 9 bases in between. Germline-derived CDR1 and CDR2 are LNHDA and SQIVND (reference sequence). The CDR3 protein is CASSMSRGYEQYF. The DNA of the CDR3 is TGTGCCAGTAGTATGTCTCGGGGCTACGAGCAGTACTTC.

This chain links TRBV11-2 with TRBJ2-3, with D unresolved. Germline V lookup: CDR1 SGHAT, CDR2 FQNNGV. Trimming cost V 3 bases and J 5 bases, with 9 bases left between them. This CDR3 is 13 amino acids long. CDR3 in amino acids: CASSFDRLDTQYF. CDR3 coding DNA: TGTGCCAGCAGCTTTGATCGACTAGATACGCAGTATTTT.

The chain employs TRBV6-5 and TRBJ2-1; 12 bases agree with TRBD2. The V gene's germline CDR1 is MNHEY and CDR2 SVGAGI. The CDR3 contains 15 residues. Germline trimming cut 5 bases from V and 2 bases from J; bases unmatched to any gene: 1. In DNA, the CDR3 is TGTGCCAGCAGTCCTAGCGGGGGGGCCTACAATGAGCAGTTCTTC. Amino acid sequence: CASSPSGGAYNEQFF.

V and J are TRBV18 and TRBJ1-4, with D tentatively TRBD1 (6 bases). The V gene's germline CDR1 is KGHSH and CDR2 LQKENI. With 3 bases removed from V and 7 bases from J, the gap between germline ends came to 12 bases. This CDR3 is built from 14 residues. The DNA of the CDR3 is TGTGCCAGCTCACCGCGGCAGGGGTCTGAAAAACTGTTTTTT. Translated: CASSPRQGSEKLFF.

The chain combines TRBV19 with TRBJ1-2; the D is unclear. The CDR3 is 14 residues long. CDR1 is LNHDA, CDR2 SQIVND, per germline (reference sequence). The V end lost 7 bases, the J end lost 4 bases, and 16 bases lay between the germline ends. CDR3 coding DNA: TGTGCCAGTATGTCTCTTGCGTCTGGCTATGGCTACACCTTC. This sequence encodes CASMSLASGYGYTF.

The J gene is TRBJ2-3, the V gene TRBV7-9; 8 nucleotides match TRBD1. The V and J ends lost 5 bases and 1 base, in that order; junction bases with no gene match: 8. The CDR3 sequence is 16 residues long. The V gene's germline CDR1 is SEHNR and CDR2 FQNEAQ (reference sequence). The CDR3 region is CASSQGAGPRTDTQYF. The CDR3 nucleotides read TGTGCCAGCAGCCAGGGGGCGGGGCCACGCACAGATACGCAGTATTTT.

The chain is built from TRBV19 and TRBJ1-1, with 7 positions matching TRBD1. CDR3 length: 17 amino acids. Germline assignment: CDR1 LNHDA and CDR2 SQIVND (reference sequence). The trim removed 5 bases at V and 1 base at J, leaving 13 bases unmatched. The CDR3 sequence: CASSPRTGPGENTEAFF. CDR3 bases: TGTGCCAGTAGTCCCCGGACAGGCCCTGGGGAGAACACTGAAGCTTTCTTT.

The chain employs TRBV19 and TRBJ2-1; possible D gene TRBD1, 6 bases. Germline V gives CDR1 LNHDA, CDR2 SQIVND (reference sequence). V lost 4 bases and J lost 2, with 9 bases in between. The CDR3 consists of 14 residues. The CDR3 DNA follows: TGTGCCAGTAGTACCGGACAGACCTACAATGAGCAGTTCTTC. The encoded protein is CASSTGQTYNEQFF.

A few counts support this clone. The gene calls are TRBV19 and TRBJ2-5; 11 bases map to TRBD2. Losses at the gene ends were 5 bases for V and 5 bases for J; bases not matched to a gene: 7. Germline V gene data show CDR1 as LNHDA and CDR2 as SQIVND (reference sequence). This CDR3 region has 15 residues. The CDR3 sequence is CASSGGTSGGETQYF. CDR3 DNA sequence: TGTGCCAGTAGTGGGGGAACTAGCGGGGGTGAGACCCAGTACTTC.

V is TRBV10-3 and J is TRBJ1-2, with 10 bases matching TRBD1. V trimming: 7 bases; J trimming: 5 bases; junction bases outside the gene matches: 10. This CDR3 comprises 15 residues. Germline-derived CDR1 and CDR2 are ENHRY and SYGVKD. Written as DNA, the CDR3 is TGTGCCATCACCGCGGGACAGGGGATTTCTTATGGCTACACCTTC. Translated, it gives CAITAGQGISYGYTF.

A single count supports this clone. The V gene is TRBV19, the J gene TRBJ2-1; D remains ambiguous. The CDR3 loop spans 15 amino acids. Germline-derived CDR1 and CDR2 are LNHDA and SQIVND (reference sequence). The germline V and J ends were trimmed by 3 bases and 5 bases, with 14 bases remaining between them. The CDR3: CASSIKGERDNEQFF. The CDR3 DNA sequence: TGTGCCAGTAGTATTAAAGGAGAGCGTGACAATGAGCAGTTCTTC.

The chain recombines TRBV19 with TRBJ2-5; 11 positions agree with TRBD2. This CDR3 is 15 amino acids long. Trimming at V came to 3 bases and at J to 1 base, leaving 1 base not matched to a gene. Looked up from germline, CDR1 is LNHDA and CDR2 is SQIVND (reference sequence). CDR3 nucleotide sequence: TGTGCCAGTAGTATGCTAGCGGGGGGCCAAGAGACCCAGTACTTC. Translated, it gives CASSMLAGGQETQYF.

The rearrangement joins TRBV11-3 to TRBJ2-3, with 8 positions matching TRBD2. This CDR3 is 15 amino acids long. CDR1 and CDR2 from the germline V gene are SGHNT and YENEEA. The V gene end was trimmed by 0 bases and the J gene end by 5 bases; junction bases not matched to a gene: 4. CDR3 sequence: CASSLDGGARDTQYF. The CDR3 DNA is TGTGCCAGCAGCTTAGACGGGGGGGCCAGAGATACGCAGTATTTT.

This chain connects TRBV6-1 to TRBJ1-3, with 7 bases lining up with TRBD1. Germline CDR1 MNHNS, CDR2 SASEGT. The CDR3 consists of 16 residues. V lost 3 bases, J lost 8 bases, and 13 bases stayed unmatched. The CDR3 coding sequence is TGTGCCAGCAGTGAGGACCACACCGGGACAGTGTACACCATATATTTT. Translated, it gives CASSEDHTGTVYTIYF.

The rearrangement joins TRBV6-5 to TRBJ2-5; 8 bases match TRBD2. CDR1 MNHEY and CDR2 SVGAGI come from the germline V gene. V lost 4 bases, J lost 3 bases, and 4 bases stayed unmatched. CDR3 size: 14 residues. The chain's CDR3 is CASSWGLGKETQYF. The CDR3 bases are TGTGCCAGCAGTTGGGGACTAGGAAAAGAGACCCAGTACTTC.

The chain links TRBV7-9 to TRBJ1-2; D gene uncertain. The CDR3 runs to 17 residues. Looked up from germline, CDR1 is SEHNR and CDR2 is FQNEAQ (reference sequence). Trimming shortened V by 2 bases and J by 0 bases, and 16 bases separated the two germline ends. The CDR3 bases are TGTGCCAGCAGCTTATCCGGAGGACGGTTAGCTAACTATGGCTACACCTTC. It codes for CASSLSGGRLANYGYTF.

This clone was counted once. The chain is built from TRBV6-5 and TRBJ2-7; TRBD2 matches at 12 bases. Trimming removed 6 bases from V and 5 bases from J; junction bases left unmatched: 8. Germline-derived CDR1 and CDR2 are MNHEY and SVGAGI. The CDR3 spans 15 residues. CDR3 sequence reads: CASSFRLAGVDEQYF. The DNA for the CDR3 is TGTGCCAGCAGCTTTAGACTAGCGGGGGTGGACGAGCAGTACTTC.

This clone is a singleton in its sample. This sequence joins TRBV6-5 and TRBJ1-2; D unresolved. This CDR3 has 16 amino acids. Germline CDR1 is MNHEY and CDR2 is SVGAGI. V was pared by 1 base and J by 2 bases, with 14 bases between. The CDR3 reads CASSYLGGLSNYGYTF. In DNA form, the CDR3 reads TGTGCCAGCAGTTACTTGGGCGGACTCTCCAACTATGGCTACACCTTC.

The J gene is TRBJ1-1, the V gene TRBV5-4, with 10 bases matching TRBD1. CDR1 and CDR2 (germline): SGHNT, YYREEE (reference sequence). The junction had 5 bases not matched to a gene; V was cut back by 1 base and J by 2 bases. The CDR3 length is 16 residues. The CDR3 protein is CASSLWDRGPNTEAFF. CDR3 sequence (DNA): TGTGCCAGCAGCTTGTGGGACAGGGGACCTAACACTGAAGCTTTCTTT.